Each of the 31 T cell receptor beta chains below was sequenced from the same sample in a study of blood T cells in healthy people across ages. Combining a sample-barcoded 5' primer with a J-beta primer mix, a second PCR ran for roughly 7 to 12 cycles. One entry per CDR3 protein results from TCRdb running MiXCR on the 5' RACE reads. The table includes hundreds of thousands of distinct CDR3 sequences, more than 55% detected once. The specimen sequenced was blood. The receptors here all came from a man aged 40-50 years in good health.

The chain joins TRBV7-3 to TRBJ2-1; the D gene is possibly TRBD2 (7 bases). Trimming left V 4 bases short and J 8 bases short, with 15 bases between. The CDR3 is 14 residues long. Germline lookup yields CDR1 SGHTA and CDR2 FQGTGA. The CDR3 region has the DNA TGTGCCAGCAGCTGGCAGGGGAGGGGCGATGAGCAGTTCTTC. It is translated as CASSWQGRGDEQFF.

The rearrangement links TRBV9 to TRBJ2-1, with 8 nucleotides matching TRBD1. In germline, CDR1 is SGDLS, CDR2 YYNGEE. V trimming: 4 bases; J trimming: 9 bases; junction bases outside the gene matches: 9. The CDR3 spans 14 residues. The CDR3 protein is CASSPPPTGGEQFF. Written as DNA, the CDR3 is TGTGCCAGCAGCCCTCCACCCACAGGGGGTGAGCAGTTCTTC.

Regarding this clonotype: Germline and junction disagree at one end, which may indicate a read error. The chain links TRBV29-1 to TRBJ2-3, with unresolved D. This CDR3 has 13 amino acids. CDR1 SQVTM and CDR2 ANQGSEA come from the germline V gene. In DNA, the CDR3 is TGCAGCGTTGAGGAGCTGTCCACAGATACGCAGTACTTT. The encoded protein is CSVEELSTDTQYF.

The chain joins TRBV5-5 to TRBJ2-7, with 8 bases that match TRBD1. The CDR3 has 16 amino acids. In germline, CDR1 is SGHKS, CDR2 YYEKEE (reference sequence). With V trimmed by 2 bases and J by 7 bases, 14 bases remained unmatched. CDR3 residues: CASSLVWTGRVDEQYF. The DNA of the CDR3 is TGTGCCAGCAGCTTAGTTTGGACAGGGCGGGTCGATGAGCAGTACTTC.

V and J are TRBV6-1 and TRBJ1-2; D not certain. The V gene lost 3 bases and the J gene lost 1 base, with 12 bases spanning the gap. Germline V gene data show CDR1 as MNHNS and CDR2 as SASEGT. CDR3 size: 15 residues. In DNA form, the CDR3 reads TGTGCCAGCAGTGATTCCCCCACCGGTAACTATGGCTACACCTTC. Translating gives CASSDSPTGNYGYTF.

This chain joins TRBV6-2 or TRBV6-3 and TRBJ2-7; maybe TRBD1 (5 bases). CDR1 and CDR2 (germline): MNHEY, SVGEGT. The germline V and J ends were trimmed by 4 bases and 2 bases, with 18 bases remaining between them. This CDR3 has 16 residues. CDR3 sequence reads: CASSSETGLGAYEQYF. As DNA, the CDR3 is TGTGCCAGCAGTTCAGAAACAGGCCTAGGGGCCTACGAGCAGTACTTC.

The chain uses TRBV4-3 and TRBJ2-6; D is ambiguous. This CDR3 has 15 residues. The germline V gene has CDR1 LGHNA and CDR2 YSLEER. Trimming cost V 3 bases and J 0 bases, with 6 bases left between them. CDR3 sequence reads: CASSQQTSGANVLTF. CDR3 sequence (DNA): TGCGCCAGCAGCCAGCAAACCTCTGGGGCCAACGTCCTGACTTTC.

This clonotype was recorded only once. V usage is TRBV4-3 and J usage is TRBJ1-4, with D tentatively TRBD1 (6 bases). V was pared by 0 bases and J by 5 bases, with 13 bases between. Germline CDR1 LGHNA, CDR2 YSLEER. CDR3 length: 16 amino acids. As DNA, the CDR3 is TGCGCCAGCAGCCAAGACGGGAGGGGGGGGAATGAAAAACTGTTTTTT. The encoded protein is CASSQDGRGGNEKLFF.

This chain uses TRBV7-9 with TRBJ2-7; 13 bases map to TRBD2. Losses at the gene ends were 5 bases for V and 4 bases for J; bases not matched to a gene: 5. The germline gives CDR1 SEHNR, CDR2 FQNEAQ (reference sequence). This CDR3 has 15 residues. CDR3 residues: CASSPKGLAGYEQYF. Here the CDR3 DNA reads TGTGCCAGCAGCCCGAAGGGACTAGCGGGGTACGAGCAGTACTTC.

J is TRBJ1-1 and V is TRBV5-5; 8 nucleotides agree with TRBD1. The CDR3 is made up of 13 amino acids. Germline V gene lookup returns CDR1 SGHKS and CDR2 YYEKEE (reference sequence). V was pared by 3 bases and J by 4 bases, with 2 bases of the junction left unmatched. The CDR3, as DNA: TGTGCCAGCAGCTGGGACAGGCCCACTGAAGCTTTCTTT. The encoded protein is CASSWDRPTEAFF. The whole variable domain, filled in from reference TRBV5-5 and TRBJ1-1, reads DAGVTQSPTHLIKTRGQQVTLRCSPISGHKSVSWYQQVLGQGPQFIFQYYEKEERGRGNFPDRFSARQFPNYSSELNVNALLLGDSALYLCASSWDRPTEAFFGQGTRLTVV.

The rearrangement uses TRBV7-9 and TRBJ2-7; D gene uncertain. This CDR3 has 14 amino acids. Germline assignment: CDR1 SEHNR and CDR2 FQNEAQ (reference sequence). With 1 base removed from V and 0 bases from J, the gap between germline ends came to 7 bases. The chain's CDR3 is CASSLVEYSYEQYF. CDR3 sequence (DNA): TGTGCCAGCAGCTTAGTGGAGTACTCCTACGAGCAGTACTTC.

The CDR3 here is CSARLPGAGPGEQYF. The CDR3 DNA sequence: TGCAGTGCTAGACTCCCGGGAGCGGGTCCGGGAGAGCAGTACTTC. This sequence joins TRBV20-1 and TRBJ2-7; D might be TRBD2 (6 bases). V shed 2 bases and J shed 7 bases, with 21 bases lying between them. The length of the CDR3 is 15 residues. Germline CDR1 reads DFQATT; CDR2 reads SNEGSKA (reference sequence).

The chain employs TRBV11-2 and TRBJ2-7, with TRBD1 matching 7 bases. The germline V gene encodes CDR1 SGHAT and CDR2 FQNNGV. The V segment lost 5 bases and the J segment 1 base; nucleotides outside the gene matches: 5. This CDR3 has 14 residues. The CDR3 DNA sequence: TGTGCCAGCAGCGAACGGGACAGATCCTACGAGCAGTACTTC. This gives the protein CASSERDRSYEQYF.

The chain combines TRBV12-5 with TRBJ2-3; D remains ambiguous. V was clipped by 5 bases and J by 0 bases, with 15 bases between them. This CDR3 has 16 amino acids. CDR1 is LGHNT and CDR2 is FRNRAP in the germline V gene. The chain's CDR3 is CASGRTDGLSTDTQYF. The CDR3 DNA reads TGTGCTAGTGGTAGAACCGACGGGCTCAGCACAGATACGCAGTATTTT.

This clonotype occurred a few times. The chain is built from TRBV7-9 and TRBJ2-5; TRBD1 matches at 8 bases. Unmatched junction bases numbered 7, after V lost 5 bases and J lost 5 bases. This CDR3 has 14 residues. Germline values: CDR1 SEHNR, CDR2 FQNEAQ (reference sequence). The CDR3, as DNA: TGTGCCAGCAGCCATACGGACAGGGCCGAGACCCAGTACTTC. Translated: CASSHTDRAETQYF.

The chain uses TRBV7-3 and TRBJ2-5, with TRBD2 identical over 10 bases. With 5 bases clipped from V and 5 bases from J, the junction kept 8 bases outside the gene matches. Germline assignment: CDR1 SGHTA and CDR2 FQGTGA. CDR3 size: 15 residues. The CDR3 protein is CASSTSGGAPETQYF. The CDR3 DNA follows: TGTGCCAGCAGCACCAGCGGGGGGGCCCCGGAGACCCAGTACTTC.

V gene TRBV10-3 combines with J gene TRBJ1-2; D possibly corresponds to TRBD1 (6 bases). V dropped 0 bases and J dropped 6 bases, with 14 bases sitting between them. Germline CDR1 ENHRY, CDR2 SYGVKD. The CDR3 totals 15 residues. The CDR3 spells CAISESGGRDNGYTF. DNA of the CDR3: TGTGCCATCAGTGAGTCGGGGGGCAGGGATAATGGCTACACCTTC.

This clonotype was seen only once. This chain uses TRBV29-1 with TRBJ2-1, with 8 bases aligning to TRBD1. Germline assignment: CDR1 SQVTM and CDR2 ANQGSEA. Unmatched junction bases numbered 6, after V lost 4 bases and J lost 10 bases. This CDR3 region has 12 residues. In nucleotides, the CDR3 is TGCAGCGTTGGTGGACAGGGCAAGGAGCAGTTCTTC. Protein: CSVGGQGKEQFF.

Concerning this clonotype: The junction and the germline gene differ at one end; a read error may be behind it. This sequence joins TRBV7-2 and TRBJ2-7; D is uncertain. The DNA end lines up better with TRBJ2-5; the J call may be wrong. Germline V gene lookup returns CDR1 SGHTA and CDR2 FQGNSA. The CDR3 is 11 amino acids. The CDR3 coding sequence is TGTGCCAGAAGCTTATTGCAGACCCAGTACTTC. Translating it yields CARSLLQTQYF.

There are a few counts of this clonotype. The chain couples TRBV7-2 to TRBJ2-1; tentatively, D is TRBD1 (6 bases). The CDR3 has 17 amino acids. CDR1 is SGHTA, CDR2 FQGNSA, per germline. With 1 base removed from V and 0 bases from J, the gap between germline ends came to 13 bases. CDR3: CASSLGSRGSSYNEQFF. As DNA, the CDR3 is TGTGCCAGCAGCTTAGGATCAAGGGGGAGCTCCTACAATGAGCAGTTCTTC. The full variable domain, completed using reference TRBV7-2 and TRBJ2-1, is GAGVSQSPSNKVTEKGKDVELRCDPISGHTALYWYRQSLGQGLEFLIYFQGNSAPDKSGLPSDRFSAERTGGSVSTLTIQRTQQEDSAVYLCASSLGSRGSSYNEQFFGPGTRLTVL.

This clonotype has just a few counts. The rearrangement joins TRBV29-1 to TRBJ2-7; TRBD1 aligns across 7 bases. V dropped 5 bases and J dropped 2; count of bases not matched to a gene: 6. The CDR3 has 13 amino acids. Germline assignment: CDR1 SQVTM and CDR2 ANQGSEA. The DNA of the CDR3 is TGCAGCGTTCGCACAGGGGCAGCCTACGAGCAGTACTTC. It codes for CSVRTGAAYEQYF.

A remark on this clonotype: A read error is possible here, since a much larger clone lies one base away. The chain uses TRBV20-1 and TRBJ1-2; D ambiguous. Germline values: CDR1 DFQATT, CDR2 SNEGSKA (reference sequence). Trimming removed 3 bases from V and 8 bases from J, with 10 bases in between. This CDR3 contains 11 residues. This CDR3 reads CSASSSYGYTF. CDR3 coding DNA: TGCAGTGCTAGTTCCAGTTACGGCTACACCTTC.

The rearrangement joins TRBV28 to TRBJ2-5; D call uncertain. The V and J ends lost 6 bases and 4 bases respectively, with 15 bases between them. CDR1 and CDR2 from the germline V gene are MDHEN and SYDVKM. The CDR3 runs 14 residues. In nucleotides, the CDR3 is TGTGCCAGCAGCCCTCCCCGGCTTACAGAGACCCAGTACTTC. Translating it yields CASSPPRLTETQYF.

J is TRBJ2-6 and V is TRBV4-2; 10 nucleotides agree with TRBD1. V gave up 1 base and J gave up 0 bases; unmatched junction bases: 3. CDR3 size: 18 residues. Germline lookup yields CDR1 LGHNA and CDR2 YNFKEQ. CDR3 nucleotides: TGTGCCAGCAGCCAAGGGACAGGGGGGCTCTCTGGGGCCAACGTCCTGACTTTC. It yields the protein CASSQGTGGLSGANVLTF.

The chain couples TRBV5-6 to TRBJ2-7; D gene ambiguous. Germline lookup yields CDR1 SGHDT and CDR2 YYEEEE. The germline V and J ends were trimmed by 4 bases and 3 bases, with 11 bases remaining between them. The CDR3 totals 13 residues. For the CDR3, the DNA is TGTGCCAGCAGCCCTGTTGACCGCTACGAGCAGTACTTC. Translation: CASSPVDRYEQYF.

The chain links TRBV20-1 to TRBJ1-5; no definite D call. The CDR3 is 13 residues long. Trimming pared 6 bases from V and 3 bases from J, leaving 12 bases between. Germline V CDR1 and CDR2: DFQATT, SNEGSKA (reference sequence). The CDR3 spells CSAPLGPNQPQHF. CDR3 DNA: TGCAGTGCCCCCCTCGGACCCAATCAGCCCCAGCATTTT.

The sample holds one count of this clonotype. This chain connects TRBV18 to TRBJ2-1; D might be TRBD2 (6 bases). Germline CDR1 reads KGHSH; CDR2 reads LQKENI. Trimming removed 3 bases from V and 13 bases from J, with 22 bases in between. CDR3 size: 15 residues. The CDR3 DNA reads TGTGCCAGCTCACCCCCGGGGGTACCGGAAGAGACCCAGTTCTTC. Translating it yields CASSPPGVPEETQFF.

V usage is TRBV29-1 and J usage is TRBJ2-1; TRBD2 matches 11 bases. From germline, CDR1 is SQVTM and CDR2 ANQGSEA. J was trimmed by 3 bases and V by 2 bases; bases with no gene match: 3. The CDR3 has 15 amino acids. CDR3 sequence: CSVEPGTSGYNEQFF. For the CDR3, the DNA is TGCAGCGTTGAACCCGGGACTAGCGGCTACAATGAGCAGTTCTTC.

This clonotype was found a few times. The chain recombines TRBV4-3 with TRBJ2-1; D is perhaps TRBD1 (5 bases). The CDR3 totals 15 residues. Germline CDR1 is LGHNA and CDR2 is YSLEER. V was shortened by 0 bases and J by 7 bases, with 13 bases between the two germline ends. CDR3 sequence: CASSQDGNRMNEQFF. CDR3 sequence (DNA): TGCGCCAGCAGCCAAGATGGGAACAGGATGAATGAGCAGTTCTTC.

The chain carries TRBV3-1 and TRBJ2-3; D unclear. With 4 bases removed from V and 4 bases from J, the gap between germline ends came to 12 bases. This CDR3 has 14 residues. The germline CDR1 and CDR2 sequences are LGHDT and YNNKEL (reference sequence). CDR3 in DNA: TGTGCCAGCAGCCCCACTACAATGGCAGATACGCAGTATTTT. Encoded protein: CASSPTTMADTQYF.

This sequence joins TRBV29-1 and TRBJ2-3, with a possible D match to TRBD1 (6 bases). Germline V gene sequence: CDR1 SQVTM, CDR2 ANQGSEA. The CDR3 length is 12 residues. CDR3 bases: TGCAGTGGAGGTGGTCAGGACAGCACGCAGTATTTT. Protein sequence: CSGGGQDSTQYF.